The 13 T cell receptor beta chains given below trace back to one sample, sequenced in a study of Ad26.COV2.S vaccination and SARS-CoV-2 variants. Method: immunoSEQ multiplex PCR; TCRdb's copy keeps in-frame clones and lacks some. The table includes some 320,000 clones, more than 70% detected once. Treatment indicated: over 15 received Ad26.COV2.S at low or high dose, single or two shots; several received placebo; per-sample allocation not given. Day 63 after the first injection of vaccine or placebo was the sampling time. Sequencing was performed on peripheral blood, taken in a trial of Ad26.COV2.S vaccine versus placebo. The origin of the receptors is a person between 18 and 59 years old who received the Ad26.COV2.S COVID-19 vaccine or a placebo.

The chain has TRBV30 and TRBJ1-1; D remains unclear. The CDR3 sequence is 11 residues long. V was cut by 2 bases and J by 7 bases, with 8 bases left in between. Germline V gene sequence: CDR1 GTSNPN, CDR2 SVGIG (reference sequence). The CDR3, as DNA: TGTGCCTGGAGTTTGACGGTTGAAGCTTTCTTT. Its protein product is CAWSLTVEAFF. Supplemented by reference TRBV30 and TRBJ1-1, the full variable domain reads SQTIHQWPATLVQPVGSPLSLECTVEGTSNPNLYWYRQAAGRGLQLLFYSVGIGQISSEVPQNLSASRPQDRQFILSSKKLLLSDSGFYLCAWSLTVEAFFGQGTRLTVV.

The table lists this clone with a count of one. The V call is TRBV12-3 or TRBV12-4, the J call TRBJ1-2; D is undetermined. V was shortened by 5 bases and J by 3 bases, with 10 bases between the two germline ends. CDR3 length: 13 residues. Written as DNA, the CDR3 is TGTGCCAGCAGTGCGTCGAGAGACTATGGCTACACCTTC. As protein: CASSASRDYGYTF.

This clone was counted once. The chain recombines TRBV5-1 with TRBJ1-1, with a possible D match to TRBD1 (5 bases). The germline CDR1 and CDR2 sequences are SGHRS and YFSETQ. Trimming pared 4 bases from V and 0 bases from J, leaving 13 bases between. This CDR3 contains 15 residues. CDR3 region: CASSPRGGLNTEAFF. CDR3 in DNA: TGCGCCAGCAGCCCGCGGGGGGGACTGAACACTGAAGCTTTCTTT.

V gene TRBV18 combines with J gene TRBJ2-3; 10 bases are shared with TRBD2. CDR1 and CDR2 (germline): KGHSH, LQKENI. This CDR3 comprises 18 residues. V lost 3 bases to trimming and J lost 3 bases; unmatched junction nucleotides: 12. The CDR3 here is CASSPLVRSGGGTDTQYF. The CDR3, as DNA: TGTGCCAGCTCACCGCTCGTGAGGAGCGGGGGGGGAACAGATACGCAGTATTTT.

The gene calls are TRBV11-2 and TRBJ2-7; 8 bases align to TRBD1. This CDR3 has 15 amino acids. With V trimmed by 4 bases and J by 4 bases, 9 bases remained unmatched. Germline lookup yields CDR1 SGHAT and CDR2 FQNNGV. The CDR3 DNA is TGTGCCAGCAGCTCTCGGACAGGGAAGGGTTACGAGCAGTACTTC. Translated: CASSSRTGKGYEQYF.

With respect to this clone: Other nucleotide sequences from this sample produce the same CDR3. This sequence joins TRBV3-1 (or the pseudogene TRBV3-2) and TRBJ1-1; no clear D gene. This CDR3 is built from 11 residues. Germline CDR1 LGHDT, CDR2 YNNKEL (reference sequence). Trimming pared 1 base from V and 8 bases from J, leaving 5 bases between. This CDR3 reads CASSQALEAFF. The CDR3 DNA follows: TGTGCCAGCAGCCAAGCCCTGGAAGCTTTCTTT.

J is TRBJ2-7 and V is TRBV9, with TRBD2 matching 11 bases. CDR1 and CDR2 (germline): SGDLS, YYNGEE. This CDR3 has 19 amino acids. The junction had 13 bases not matched to a gene; V was cut back by 2 bases and J by 0 bases. The CDR3 loop is CASSVNTGGTSGNSYEQYF. CDR3 bases: TGTGCCAGCAGCGTCAACACAGGGGGGACTAGCGGCAACTCCTACGAGCAGTACTTC.

The CDR3 sequence: CASSQDLRGTSGGFTDTQYF. CDR3 coding DNA: TGCGCCAGCAGCCAAGACCTAAGAGGGACTAGCGGGGGGTTCACAGATACGCAGTATTTT. This chain joins TRBV4-3 and TRBJ2-3, with 15 bases that match TRBD2. Germline assignment: CDR1 LGHNA and CDR2 YSLEER. After removal of 0 bases from V and 2 bases from J, the junction contained 9 bases not matched to a gene. CDR3 length: 20 amino acids.

The chain employs TRBV2 and TRBJ2-3; TRBD1 matches at 12 bases. Germline V gene sequence: CDR1 SNHLY, CDR2 FYNNEI. The J segment lost 1 base and the V segment lost 6 bases, leaving 5 bases of the junction unmatched. The CDR3 has 16 amino acids. The CDR3 DNA follows: TGTGCCAGCAGACGGGACAGGGGGCATGGCACAGATACGCAGTATTTT. It is translated as CASRRDRGHGTDTQYF.

This chain joins TRBV9 and TRBJ2-1, with 7 bases that match TRBD1. The CDR3 has 15 residues. In germline, CDR1 is SGDLS, CDR2 YYNGEE. Trimming cost V 3 bases and J 0 bases; bases outside gene matches: 3. The CDR3 DNA reads TGTGCCAGCAGCGATACAGGGGACTCCTACAATGAGCAGTTCTTC. It codes for CASSDTGDSYNEQFF. Variable domain in full (rest from reference TRBV9 and TRBJ2-1): DSGVTQTPKHLITATGQRVTLRCSPRSGDLSVYWYQQSLDQGLQFLIQYYNGEERAKGNILERFSAQQFPDLHSELNLSSLELGDSALYFCASSDTGDSYNEQFFGPGTRLTVL.

A word on this clone: The sample contains more than one DNA sequence encoding this CDR3. The rearrangement links TRBV5-1 to TRBJ1-1; no definite D call. The CDR3 is 14 residues long. Germline-derived CDR1 and CDR2 are SGHRS and YFSETQ. With 2 bases removed from V and 1 base from J, the gap between germline ends came to 9 bases. CDR3 residues: CASSLGRENTEAFF. The CDR3 DNA reads TGCGCCAGCAGCTTAGGCAGAGAGAACACTGAAGCTTTCTTT.

This chain joins TRBV9 and TRBJ1-2, with TRBD1 identical over 7 bases. Germline CDR1 is SGDLS and CDR2 is YYNGEE. J lost 8 bases, V lost 0 bases, and 16 bases had no gene match. This CDR3 spans 17 amino acids. The CDR3 protein is CASSVGGGLVSVGGYTF. As DNA, the CDR3 is TGTGCCAGCAGCGTAGGAGGGGGCTTGGTTTCGGTGGGCGGCTACACCTTC.

The chain carries TRBV2 and TRBJ2-3; TRBD2 matches at 10 bases. Per germline, CDR1 SNHLY and CDR2 FYNNEI. V dropped 5 bases and J dropped 2; count of bases not matched to a gene: 4. The CDR3 length is 15 residues. The CDR3 here is CASSSGGATTDTQYF. Written as DNA, the CDR3 is TGTGCCAGCAGTAGCGGGGGGGCAACCACAGATACGCAGTATTTT.